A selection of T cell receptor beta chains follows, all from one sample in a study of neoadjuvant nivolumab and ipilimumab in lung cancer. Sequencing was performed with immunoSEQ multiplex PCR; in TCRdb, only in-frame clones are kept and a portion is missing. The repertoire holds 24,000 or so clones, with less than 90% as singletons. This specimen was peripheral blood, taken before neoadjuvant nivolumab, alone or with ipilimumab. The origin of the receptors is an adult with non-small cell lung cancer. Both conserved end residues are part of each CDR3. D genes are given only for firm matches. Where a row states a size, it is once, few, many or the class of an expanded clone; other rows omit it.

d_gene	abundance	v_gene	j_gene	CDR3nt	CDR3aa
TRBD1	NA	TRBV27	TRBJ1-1	TGTGCCACAAGACAGGGACCGAACACTGAAGCTTTCTTT	CATRQGPNTEAFF
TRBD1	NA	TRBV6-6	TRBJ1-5	TGTGCCAGCAGTTACCCGGACAGGGGGCGAGGGCAGCCCCAGCATTTT	CASSYPDRGRGQPQHF
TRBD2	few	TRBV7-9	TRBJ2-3	TGTGCCAGCAGCTTAGATACTAGCGGTTATAGCACAGATACGCAGTATTTT	CASSLDTSGYSTDTQYF
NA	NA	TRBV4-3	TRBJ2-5	TGCGCCAGCAGCCAAGATCCCCAGGGCTACCAAGAGACCCAGTACTTC	CASSQDPQGYQETQYF
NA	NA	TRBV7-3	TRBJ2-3	TGTGCCAGCAGCTTAGTACATTTCCCTTCTAGCACAGATACGCAGTATTTT	CASSLVHFPSSTDTQYF
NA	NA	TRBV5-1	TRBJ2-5	TGCGCCAGCAGCTTGGGAGGCACACTCCAAGAGACCCAGTACTTC	CASSLGGTLQETQYF
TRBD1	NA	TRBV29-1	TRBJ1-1	TGCAGCGTTGACAGGGGGCAAGGAGCTTTCTTT	CSVDRGQGAFF
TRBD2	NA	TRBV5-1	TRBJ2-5	TGCGCCAGCAGCTTTCCCTCCGGGGGGGAGACCCAGTACTTC	CASSFPSGGETQYF
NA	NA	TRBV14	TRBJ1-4	TGTGCCAGCAGCCAAGGACAGGATTATGAGTTTGAAAAACTGTTTTTT	CASSQGQDYEFEKLFF
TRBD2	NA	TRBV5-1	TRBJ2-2	TGCGCCAGCAGCTCACCCGGGACTAGCGAAGTCACCGGGGAGCTGTTTTTT	CASSSPGTSEVTGELFF
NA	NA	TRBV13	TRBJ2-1	TGTGCCAGCAGCTCCCGGGAGATCCCCTACAATGAGCAGTTCTTC	CASSSREIPYNEQFF